Below, 9 T cell receptor beta chains from the same sample are listed, as sequenced in a study of T-cell memory formation after mild COVID-19. TCRdb re-analysed the 5' RACE reads in MiXCR, keeping a single row per CDR3 protein. The repertoire holds tens of thousands of distinct CDR3 sequences, about 12% seen once, with about 26% in the top ten. The sample taken for sequencing was PBMCs or a T cell subset sorted from them (not recorded which). The receptors come from an adult woman who had mild COVID-19 (a few samples of this study predate the infection). Cell type and time point are not known.

The table lists this clonotype with a few counts. The chain couples TRBV7-9 to TRBJ1-1; tentative D call: TRBD1 (5 bases). Trimming stripped 4 bases from V and 9 bases from J, with 18 bases between. Germline V CDR1 and CDR2: SEHNR, FQNEAQ (reference sequence). The CDR3 consists of 14 residues. CDR3 loop: CASSSATVPAKAFF. The CDR3 region has the DNA TGTGCCAGCAGCTCCGCGACAGTGCCCGCGAAAGCTTTCTTT.

This clonotype has just a few counts. The chain combines TRBV5-1 with TRBJ1-1, with 9 bases lining up with TRBD1. The CDR3 is 18 residues long. Germline V gene sequence: CDR1 SGHRS, CDR2 YFSETQ. Losses at the gene ends were 0 bases for V and 0 bases for J; bases not matched to a gene: 9. CDR3 DNA: TGCGCCAGCAGCTTGGGGCCCTACGGACAGGGGATGAACACTGAAGCTTTCTTT. Translation: CASSLGPYGQGMNTEAFF.

This clonotype was detected ten times or more. V is TRBV7-9 and J is TRBJ2-1; D ambiguous. Germline lookup yields CDR1 SEHNR and CDR2 FQNEAQ (reference sequence). V gave up 1 base and J gave up 4 bases, with 5 bases separating them. This CDR3 spans 13 amino acids. This CDR3 is CASSLGLYNEQFF. The DNA of the CDR3 is TGTGCCAGCAGCTTAGGACTGTACAATGAGCAGTTCTTC.

The chain recombines TRBV4-3 with TRBJ1-2, with D hard to call. The germline gives CDR1 LGHNA, CDR2 YSLEER. V was cut by 0 bases and J by 0 bases, with 8 bases left in between. CDR3 length equals 15 residues. The CDR3 is CASSQDRLANYGYTF. CDR3 coding DNA: TGCGCCAGCAGCCAAGATCGGCTGGCTAACTATGGCTACACCTTC.

The chain joins TRBV12-3 or TRBV12-4 to TRBJ2-2; 9 bases are shared with TRBD2. With 5 bases clipped from V and 0 bases from J, the junction kept 16 bases outside the gene matches. This CDR3 contains 20 residues. This CDR3 reads CASSPGWSGRPTANTGELFF. The CDR3 DNA reads TGTGCCAGCAGTCCAGGTTGGAGCGGGAGGCCTACTGCGAACACCGGGGAGCTGTTTTTT.

The chain couples TRBV7-9 to TRBJ1-5; unclear D gene. This CDR3 has 13 amino acids. V was shortened by 1 base and J by 6 bases, with 7 bases between the two germline ends. CDR1 is SEHNR and CDR2 is FQNEAQ in the germline V gene (reference sequence). CDR3 bases: TGTGCCAGCAGCTTAGACCGGTCTCAGCCCCAGCATTTT. Translated, it gives CASSLDRSQPQHF.

This clonotype is classed as medium-sized. This rearrangement joins TRBV7-9 to TRBJ2-1, with D hard to call. V lost 5 bases to trimming and J lost 10 bases, with 12 bases between them. The CDR3 length is 12 residues. Germline V gene sequence: CDR1 SEHNR, CDR2 FQNEAQ (reference sequence). CDR3 nucleotides: TGTGCCAGCAGCCTCCTAGGAGCCGAGCAGTTCTTC. Amino acids: CASSLLGAEQFF.

The chain uses TRBV20-1 and TRBJ1-2; no firm D call. Between the trimmed V and J ends, which lost 0 bases and 4 bases, there was a span of 18 bases. The CDR3 loop spans 16 amino acids. Germline V gene sequence: CDR1 DFQATT, CDR2 SNEGSKA (reference sequence). The DNA of the CDR3 is TGCAGTGCTAGAGATCGGGAGGAATCAGAAGGCTATGGCTACACCTTC. It encodes CSARDREESEGYGYTF.

The chain is built from TRBV11-2 and TRBJ2-3, with 11 bases aligning to TRBD2. In germline, CDR1 is SGHAT, CDR2 FQNNGV. With 0 bases clipped from V and 2 bases from J, the junction kept 1 base outside the gene matches. The CDR3 runs to 16 residues. The CDR3 nucleotides read TGTGCCAGCAGCTTAGATAGCGGGAGGGCCACAGATACGCAGTATTTT. Its translation is CASSLDSGRATDTQYF. Variable domain in full (rest from reference TRBV11-2 and TRBJ2-3): EAGVAQSPRYKIIEKRQSVAFWCNPISGHATLYWYQQILGQGPKLLIQFQNNGVVDDSQLPKDRFSAERLKGVDSTLKIQPAKLEDSAVYLCASSLDSGRATDTQYFGPGTRLTVL.